The 17 T cell receptor beta chains below come from one sample, sequenced in a study of T-cell reconstitution after alpha-beta-depleted transplantation in children. Preparation of the TCRbeta library was carried out with unique molecular identifiers. TCRdb independently ran MiXCR on the PCR reads; one entry per CDR3 protein. The profile shows hundreds of thousands of distinct CDR3 sequences, approximately 12% of them singletons. Material: PBMCs, mostly from graft donor cells, obtained 360 days after TCRalphabeta/CD19-depleted stem cell transplant. These receptors were obtained from a male patient between 10 and 17 years old who had a stem cell transplant for acute myeloid leukemia, so the T cells may come from the graft donor.

This clonotype was seen at least ten times. The J gene is TRBJ2-7, the V gene TRBV5-6, with TRBD1 identical over 7 bases. V lost 3 bases, J lost 3 bases, and 3 bases stayed unmatched. The CDR3 runs to 13 residues. CDR1 is SGHDT, CDR2 YYEEEE, per germline. The CDR3 loop is CASSWDSVYEQYF. CDR3 DNA sequence: TGTGCCAGCAGCTGGGACAGTGTCTACGAGCAGTACTTC.

In its sample, this clonotype was seen many times. The chain combines TRBV29-1 with TRBJ2-7; unclear D gene. The CDR3 contains 13 residues. Per the germline V gene, CDR1 is SQVTM and CDR2 is ANQGSEA. Deletions cut 0 bases from V and 2 bases from J, with 8 bases between. The chain's CDR3 is CSVEEGITYEQYF. The CDR3 DNA reads as TGCAGCGTTGAAGAAGGGATTACCTACGAGCAGTACTTC.

In its sample, this clonotype was seen a few times. J is TRBJ2-7 and V is TRBV15; 10 bases are shared with TRBD1. V dropped 3 bases and J dropped 4; count of bases not matched to a gene: 3. This CDR3 region has 14 residues. CDR1 and CDR2 (germline): LNHNV, YYDKDF (reference sequence). CDR3 sequence (DNA): TGTGCCACCAGCAGCCGGGACAGGGGATACGAGCAGTACTTC. It specifies CATSSRDRGYEQYF.

The chain has TRBV28 and TRBJ1-1; D gene ambiguous. The germline gives CDR1 MDHEN, CDR2 SYDVKM. This CDR3 has 15 residues. The germline V and J ends were trimmed by 6 bases and 0 bases, with 14 bases remaining between them. The chain's CDR3 is CASSPPSGLNTEAFF. The CDR3 DNA reads as TGTGCCAGCAGCCCCCCATCCGGTCTGAACACTGAAGCTTTCTTT.

This clonotype was seen many times. V gene TRBV20-1 combines with J gene TRBJ2-7, with 9 bases fitting TRBD1. The CDR3 runs to 15 residues. V dropped 5 bases and J dropped 3; count of bases not matched to a gene: 11. Germline V CDR1 and CDR2: DFQATT, SNEGSKA (reference sequence). The CDR3 here is CSAQVVGTGNYEQYF. CDR3 DNA sequence: TGCAGTGCTCAAGTAGTGGGGACAGGGAACTACGAGCAGTACTTC.

This clonotype was seen repeatedly, ten times or more. J is TRBJ2-6 and V is TRBV12-3 or TRBV12-4, with D tentatively TRBD1 or TRBD2 (6 bases each). Trimming removed 1 base at V and 4 bases at J, with 20 bases between. This CDR3 comprises 19 residues. The CDR3 coding sequence is TGTGCCAGCAGTTTAGGGAGAGGGGGGACTCTTAGCGGGGCCAACGTCCTGACTTTC. It encodes CASSLGRGGTLSGANVLTF.

The chain couples TRBV18 to TRBJ2-5; 15 bases fit TRBD2. The germline V gene has CDR1 KGHSH and CDR2 LQKENI. V gave up 2 bases and J gave up 5 bases; unmatched junction bases: 9. There are 18 residues in the CDR3. The CDR3 nucleotides read TGTGCCAGCTCACCAGGACTAGCGGGAGGGAACCGTCAGGAGACCCAGTACTTC. Residues: CASSPGLAGGNRQETQYF.

V is TRBV28 and J is TRBJ2-1; 10 bases agree with TRBD1. CDR1 and CDR2 (germline): MDHEN, SYDVKM. V dropped 6 bases and J dropped 6; count of bases not matched to a gene: 8. The CDR3 spans 15 residues. The CDR3: CASRCRDRGPNEQFF. CDR3 DNA sequence: TGTGCCAGCAGGTGCCGGGACAGGGGACCCAATGAGCAGTTCTTC.

This clonotype was seen once. This chain uses TRBV7-2 with TRBJ2-7, with D possibly being TRBD1 (6 bases). The CDR3 is 15 residues long. Germline V gene lookup returns CDR1 SGHTA and CDR2 FQGNSA. The V end lost 2 bases, the J end lost 5 bases, and 16 bases lay between the germline ends. The CDR3 loop is CASSLFWQGQNEQYF. The CDR3 DNA is TGTGCCAGCAGCTTATTCTGGCAGGGGCAGAACGAGCAGTACTTC.

The chain recombines TRBV6-5 with TRBJ1-6, with D perhaps TRBD1 (5 bases). The CDR3 spans 17 residues. Germline CDR1 is MNHEY and CDR2 is SVGAGI. V dropped 0 bases and J dropped 4 bases, with 13 bases sitting between them. CDR3 DNA sequence: TGTGCCAGCAGTTACTCGATAAGGGGAGGATATAATTCACCCCTCCACTTT. Translation gives CASSYSIRGGYNSPLHF.

This clonotype was detected a few times. This chain connects TRBV5-6 to TRBJ1-1, with 7 positions matching TRBD1. Germline CDR1 is SGHDT and CDR2 is YYEEEE. Trimming took 4 bases from V and 7 from J; bases not matched to a gene: 7. CDR3 length equals 13 residues. CDR3 sequence reads: CASSRTGEYEAFF. Written as DNA, the CDR3 is TGTGCCAGCAGCCGTACAGGGGAATATGAAGCTTTCTTT.

The V and J genes are TRBV15 and TRBJ2-2; D uncertain. This CDR3 is 15 amino acids long. CDR1 is LNHNV, CDR2 YYDKDF, per germline (reference sequence). Between the trimmed V and J ends, which lost 1 base and 1 base, there was a span of 7 bases. As DNA, the CDR3 is TGTGCCACCAGCAGAGTGACCGGGAACACCGGGGAGCTGTTTTTT. It encodes CATSRVTGNTGELFF.

This chain connects TRBV5-6 to TRBJ2-5; 8 nucleotides line up with TRBD2. This CDR3 spans 16 amino acids. Trimming at V came to 0 bases and at J to 5 bases, leaving 9 bases not matched to a gene. Per germline, CDR1 SGHDT and CDR2 YYEEEE. In DNA, the CDR3 is TGTGCCAGCAGCTTGGCGGGCCTAGCGGGTTTTGAGACCCAGTACTTC. This codes for CASSLAGLAGFETQYF.

This clonotype turned up a few times. CDR3 residues: CASSLSWDTAYEQYF. The DNA for the CDR3 is TGTGCCAGCAGTTTGAGTTGGGACACCGCCTACGAGCAGTACTTC. This sequence joins TRBV28 and TRBJ2-7; a possible D gene is TRBD1 (6 bases). The CDR3 totals 15 residues. The V end lost 3 bases, the J end lost 2 bases, and 14 bases lay between the germline ends. Germline CDR1 and CDR2: MDHEN and SYDVKM.

Ten or more counts support this clonotype. The chain combines TRBV6-5 with TRBJ2-7; TRBD2 aligns across 8 bases. The CDR3 spans 15 residues. CDR1 and CDR2 from the germline V gene are MNHEY and SVGAGI. The V and J ends lost 0 bases and 4 bases, in that order; junction bases with no gene match: 5. CDR3 in amino acids: CASSYSRVAGYEQYF. In DNA form, the CDR3 reads TGTGCCAGCAGTTACTCGAGGGTAGCGGGATACGAGCAGTACTTC.

This clonotype showed up just a few times. The genes are TRBV6-1 and TRBJ2-3; no firm D call. Per the germline V gene, CDR1 is MNHNS and CDR2 is SASEGT. This CDR3 is built from 15 residues. Trimming removed 11 bases at V and 6 bases at J, with 24 bases between. Here the CDR3 reads CAHAGREDHIDTQYF. CDR3 in DNA: TGTGCCCACGCCGGGCGCGAAGACCACATCGATACGCAGTATTTT.

The rearrangement joins TRBV20-1 to TRBJ2-1; no reliable D call. The length of the CDR3 is 12 residues. V lost 2 bases and J lost 8, with 10 bases in between. Germline V gives CDR1 DFQATT, CDR2 SNEGSKA (reference sequence). The CDR3 is CSARYRNDEQFF. Here the CDR3 DNA reads TGCAGTGCTAGATACCGGAACGATGAGCAGTTCTTC.